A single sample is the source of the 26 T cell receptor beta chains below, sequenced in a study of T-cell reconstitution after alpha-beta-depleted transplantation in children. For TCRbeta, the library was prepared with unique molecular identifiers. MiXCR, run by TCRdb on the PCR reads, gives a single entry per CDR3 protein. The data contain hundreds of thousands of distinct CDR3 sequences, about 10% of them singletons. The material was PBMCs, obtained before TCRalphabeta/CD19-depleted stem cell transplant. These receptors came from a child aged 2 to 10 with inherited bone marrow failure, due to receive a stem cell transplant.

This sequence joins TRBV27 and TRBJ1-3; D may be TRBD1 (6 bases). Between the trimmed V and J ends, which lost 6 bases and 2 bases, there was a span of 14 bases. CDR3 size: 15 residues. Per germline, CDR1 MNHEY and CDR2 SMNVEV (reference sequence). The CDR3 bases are TGTGCCAGCAGCCGTCAGGGGTTTCCTGGAAACACCATATATTTT. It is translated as CASSRQGFPGNTIYF.

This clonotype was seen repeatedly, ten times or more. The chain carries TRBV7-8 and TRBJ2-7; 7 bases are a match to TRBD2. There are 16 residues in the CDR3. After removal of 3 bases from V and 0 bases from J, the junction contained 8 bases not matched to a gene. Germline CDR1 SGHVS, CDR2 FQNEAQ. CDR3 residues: CASSFGGDGYSYEQYF. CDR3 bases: TGTGCCAGCAGCTTTGGGGGGGACGGTTACTCCTACGAGCAGTACTTC.

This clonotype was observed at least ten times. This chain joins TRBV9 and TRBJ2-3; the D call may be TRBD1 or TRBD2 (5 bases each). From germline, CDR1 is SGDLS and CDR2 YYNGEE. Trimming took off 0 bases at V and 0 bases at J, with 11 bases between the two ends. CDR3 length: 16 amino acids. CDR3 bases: TGTGCCAGCAGCGTAGTGGGGGACCTCAGCACAGATACGCAGTATTTT. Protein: CASSVVGDLSTDTQYF.

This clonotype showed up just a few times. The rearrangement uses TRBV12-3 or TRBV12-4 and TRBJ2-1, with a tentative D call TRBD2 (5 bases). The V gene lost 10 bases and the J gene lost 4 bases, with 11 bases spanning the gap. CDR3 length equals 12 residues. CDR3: CATAPGYNEQFF. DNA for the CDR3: TGTGCCACTGCTCCGGGATACAATGAGCAGTTCTTC.

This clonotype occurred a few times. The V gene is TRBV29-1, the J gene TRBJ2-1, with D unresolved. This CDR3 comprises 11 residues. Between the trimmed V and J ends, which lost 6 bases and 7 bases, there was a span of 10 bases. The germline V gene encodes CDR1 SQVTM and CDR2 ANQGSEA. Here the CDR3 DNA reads TGCAGCGTACCCAAAGGGAATGAGCAGTTCTTC. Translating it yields CSVPKGNEQFF.

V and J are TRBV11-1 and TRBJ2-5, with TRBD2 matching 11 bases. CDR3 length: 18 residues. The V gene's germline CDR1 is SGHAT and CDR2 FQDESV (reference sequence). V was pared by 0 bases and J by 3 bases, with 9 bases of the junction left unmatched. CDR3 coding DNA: TGTGCCAGCAGCTTAGCTGTTAAAGGGACTAGCGGAAAAGAGACCCAGTACTTC. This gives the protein CASSLAVKGTSGKETQYF.

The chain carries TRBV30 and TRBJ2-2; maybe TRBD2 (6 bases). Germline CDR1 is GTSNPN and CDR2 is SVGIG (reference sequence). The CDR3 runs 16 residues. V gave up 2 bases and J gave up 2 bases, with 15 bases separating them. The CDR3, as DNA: TGTGCCTGGAGTCTATACCCTAGCGCCAACACCGGGGAGCTGTTTTTT. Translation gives CAWSLYPSANTGELFF.

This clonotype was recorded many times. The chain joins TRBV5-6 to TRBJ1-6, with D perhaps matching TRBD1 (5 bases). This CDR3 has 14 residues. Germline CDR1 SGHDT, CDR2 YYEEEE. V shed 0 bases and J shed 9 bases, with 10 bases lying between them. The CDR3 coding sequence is TGTGCCAGCAGCTTGGCGGGGGGAGGTTCACCCCTCCACTTT. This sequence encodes CASSLAGGGSPLHF.

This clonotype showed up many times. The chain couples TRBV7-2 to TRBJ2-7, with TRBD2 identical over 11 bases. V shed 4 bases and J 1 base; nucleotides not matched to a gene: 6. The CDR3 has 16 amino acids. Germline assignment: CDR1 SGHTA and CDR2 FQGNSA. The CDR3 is CASSSLRLAGSYEQYF. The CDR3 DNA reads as TGTGCCAGCAGCTCCCTCCGACTAGCGGGATCCTACGAGCAGTACTTC.

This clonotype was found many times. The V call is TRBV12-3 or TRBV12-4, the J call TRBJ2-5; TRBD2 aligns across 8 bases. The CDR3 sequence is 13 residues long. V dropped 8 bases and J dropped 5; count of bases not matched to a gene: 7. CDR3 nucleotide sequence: TGTGCCAGCCGGATAGCGGGACTTGAGACCCAGTACTTC. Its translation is CASRIAGLETQYF.

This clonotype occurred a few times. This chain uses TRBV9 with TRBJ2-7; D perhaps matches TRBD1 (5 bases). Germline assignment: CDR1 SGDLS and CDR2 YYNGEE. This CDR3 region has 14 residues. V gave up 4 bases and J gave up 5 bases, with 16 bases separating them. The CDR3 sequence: CASSSSDSLDEQYF. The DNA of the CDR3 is TGTGCCAGCAGCTCCTCCGACAGTCTCGACGAGCAGTACTTC.

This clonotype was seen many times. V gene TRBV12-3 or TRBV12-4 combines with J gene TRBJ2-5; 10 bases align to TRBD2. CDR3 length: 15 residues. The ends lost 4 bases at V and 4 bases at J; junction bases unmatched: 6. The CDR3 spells CASSSGLAPRETQYF. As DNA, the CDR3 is TGTGCCAGCAGTTCGGGACTAGCGCCCCGAGAGACCCAGTACTTC.

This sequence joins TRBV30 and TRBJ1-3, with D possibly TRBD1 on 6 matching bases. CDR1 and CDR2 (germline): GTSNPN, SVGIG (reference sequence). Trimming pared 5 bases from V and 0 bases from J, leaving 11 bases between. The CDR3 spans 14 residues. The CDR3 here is CAWVDSFSGNTIYF. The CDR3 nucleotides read TGTGCCTGGGTGGACAGTTTCTCTGGAAACACCATATATTTT. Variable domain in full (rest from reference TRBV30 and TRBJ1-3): SQTIHQWPATLVQPVGSPLSLECTVEGTSNPNLYWYRQAAGRGLQLLFYSVGIGQISSEVPQNLSASRPQDRQFILSSKKLLLSDSGFYLCAWVDSFSGNTIYFGEGSWLTVV.

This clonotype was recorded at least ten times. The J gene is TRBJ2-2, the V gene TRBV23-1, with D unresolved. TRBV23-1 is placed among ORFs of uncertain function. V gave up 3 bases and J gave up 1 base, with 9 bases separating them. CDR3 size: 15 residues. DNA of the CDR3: TGCGCCAGCAGTCACCAGAGGATGAACACCGGGGAGCTGTTTTTT. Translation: CASSHQRMNTGELFF.

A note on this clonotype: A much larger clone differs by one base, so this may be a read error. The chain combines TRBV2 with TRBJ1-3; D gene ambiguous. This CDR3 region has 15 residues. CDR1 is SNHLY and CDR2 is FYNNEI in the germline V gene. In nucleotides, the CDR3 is TGTGCCAGCAGTAGTACCTACTCTCCAGGAAACACCATAGATTTT. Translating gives CASSSTYSPGNTIDF.

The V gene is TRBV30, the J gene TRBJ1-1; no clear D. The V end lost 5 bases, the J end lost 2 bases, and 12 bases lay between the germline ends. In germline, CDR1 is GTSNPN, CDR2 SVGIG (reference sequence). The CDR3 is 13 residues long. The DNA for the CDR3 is TGTGCCTGGGAACACGCAGCCAACACTGAAGCTTTCTTT. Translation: CAWEHAANTEAFF.

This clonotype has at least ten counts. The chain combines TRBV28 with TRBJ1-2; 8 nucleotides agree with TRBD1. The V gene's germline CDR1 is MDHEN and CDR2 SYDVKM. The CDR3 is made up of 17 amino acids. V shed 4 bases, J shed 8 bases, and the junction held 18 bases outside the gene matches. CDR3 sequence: CASSSTGRTGFANGYTF. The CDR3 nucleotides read TGTGCCAGCAGTTCAACCGGCCGGACAGGGTTCGCGAACGGCTACACCTTC.

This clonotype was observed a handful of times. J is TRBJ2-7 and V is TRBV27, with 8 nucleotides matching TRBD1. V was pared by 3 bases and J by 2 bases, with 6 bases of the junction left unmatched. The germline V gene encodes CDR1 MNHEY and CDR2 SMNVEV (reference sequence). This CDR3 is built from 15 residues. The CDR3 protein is CASSFLGQETYEQYF. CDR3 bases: TGTGCCAGCAGTTTTCTGGGACAGGAGACCTACGAGCAGTACTTC.

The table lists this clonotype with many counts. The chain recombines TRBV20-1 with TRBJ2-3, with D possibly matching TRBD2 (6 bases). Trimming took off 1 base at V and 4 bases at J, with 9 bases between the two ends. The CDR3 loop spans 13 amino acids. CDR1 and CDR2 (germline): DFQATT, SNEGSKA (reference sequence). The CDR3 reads CSARGLGADTQYF. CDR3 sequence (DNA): TGCAGTGCTAGAGGACTAGGAGCAGATACGCAGTATTTT.

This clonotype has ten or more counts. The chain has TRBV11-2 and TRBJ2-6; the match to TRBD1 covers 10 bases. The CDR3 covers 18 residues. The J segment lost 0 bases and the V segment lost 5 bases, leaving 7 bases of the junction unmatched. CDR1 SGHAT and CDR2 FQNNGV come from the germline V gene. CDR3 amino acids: CASSPGQGGYSGANVLTF. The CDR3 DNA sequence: TGTGCCAGCAGCCCCGGACAGGGGGGATACTCTGGGGCCAACGTCCTGACTTTC.

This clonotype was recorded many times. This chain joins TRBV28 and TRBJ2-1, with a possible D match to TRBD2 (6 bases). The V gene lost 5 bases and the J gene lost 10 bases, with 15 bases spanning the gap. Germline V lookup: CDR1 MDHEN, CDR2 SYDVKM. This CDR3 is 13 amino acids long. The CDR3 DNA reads TGTGCCAGCAGTCAAGGGACTCGACGGGAGCAGTTCTTC. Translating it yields CASSQGTRREQFF.

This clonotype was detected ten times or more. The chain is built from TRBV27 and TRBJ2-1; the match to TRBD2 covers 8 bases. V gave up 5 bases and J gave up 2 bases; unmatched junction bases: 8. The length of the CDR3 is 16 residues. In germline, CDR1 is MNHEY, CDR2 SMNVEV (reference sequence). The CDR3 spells CASSPQLAATYNEQFF. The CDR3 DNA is TGTGCCAGCAGTCCCCAACTAGCGGCTACCTACAATGAGCAGTTCTTC.

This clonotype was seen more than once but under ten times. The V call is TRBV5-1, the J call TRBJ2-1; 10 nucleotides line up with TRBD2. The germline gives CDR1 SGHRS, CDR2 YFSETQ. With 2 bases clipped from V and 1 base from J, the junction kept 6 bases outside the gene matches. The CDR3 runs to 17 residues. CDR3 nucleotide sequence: TGCGCCAGCAGCTTCGAAGCGGGAGGGCCTTCCTACAATGAGCAGTTCTTC. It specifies CASSFEAGGPSYNEQFF. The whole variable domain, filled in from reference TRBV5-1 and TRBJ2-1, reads KAGVTQTPRYLIKTRGQQVTLSCSPISGHRSVSWYQQTPGQGLQFLFEYFSETQRNKGNFPGRFSGRQFSNSRSEMNVSTLELGDSALYLCASSFEAGGPSYNEQFFGPGTRLTVL.

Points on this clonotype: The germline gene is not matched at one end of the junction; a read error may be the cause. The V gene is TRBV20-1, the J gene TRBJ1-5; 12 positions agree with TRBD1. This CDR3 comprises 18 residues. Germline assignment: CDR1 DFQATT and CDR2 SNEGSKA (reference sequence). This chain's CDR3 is CCAREMGTGGWGNQPQHF. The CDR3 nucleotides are TGCTGTGCTAGAGAAATGGGGACAGGGGGCTGGGGCAATCAGCCCCAGCATTTT.

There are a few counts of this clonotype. CDR3 bases: TGCAGTGCTAGAGTGGGACAGGGGTGGGAGACCCAGTACTTC. Residues: CSARVGQGWETQYF. J is TRBJ2-5 and V is TRBV20-1, with 10 nucleotides matching TRBD1. Germline V gives CDR1 DFQATT, CDR2 SNEGSKA (reference sequence). V shed 1 base, J shed 5 bases, and the junction held 4 bases outside the gene matches. The CDR3 has 14 amino acids.

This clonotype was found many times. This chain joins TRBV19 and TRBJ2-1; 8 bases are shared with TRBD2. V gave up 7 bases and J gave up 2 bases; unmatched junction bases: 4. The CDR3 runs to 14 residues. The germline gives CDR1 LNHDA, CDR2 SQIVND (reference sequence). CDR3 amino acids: CASTRGVAYNEQFF. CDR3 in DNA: TGTGCCAGTACGCGGGGGGTTGCCTACAATGAGCAGTTCTTC. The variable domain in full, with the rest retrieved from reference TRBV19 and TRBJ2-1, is DGGITQSPKYLFRKEGQNVTLSCEQNLNHDAMYWYRQDPGQGLRLIYYSQIVNDFQKGDIAEGYSVSREKKESFPLTVTSAQKNPTAFYLCASTRGVAYNEQFFGPGTRLTVL.